The sequence of this T cell receptor (beta chain) was determined in a study of siplizumab effects on memory and regulatory T cells. Study-level findings and limits: Greater diversity than memory cells seemed evident in naive T cells, which also appeared to be major alloresponse contributors.

Assay: immunoSEQ multiplex PCR; the TCRdb copy retains only in-frame clones and omits some. The data contain 97,000 or so clones, roughly nine tenths of them singletons. From germline, CDR1 is MNHEY and CDR2 SMNVEV (reference sequence). The J segment lost 3 bases and the V segment lost 10 bases, leaving 12 bases of the junction unmatched. The CDR3 totals 14 residues. In regard to this clone: What it binds is unknown.

The chain combines TRBV27 with TRBJ2-7; TRBD1 matches at 7 bases. The sequencing input was CD4+ T cells sorted from blood. The source of this sequence is a human donor in good health. The CDR3 region is CATRPGQVVYEQYF. The CDR3 DNA reads as TGTGCCACCCGCCCCGGACAGGTGGTCTACGAGCAGTACTTC.